The text below deals with one TCR beta chain. Time point indicated: time of PML onset. At PML onset, T3 blood samples were taken. This specimen belongs to a study of multiple sclerosis patients with progressive multifocal leukoencephalopathy. Data came from immunoSEQ multiplex PCR; TCRdb stores just in-frame clones and leaves some out. The sample comprises 25,000 to 35,000 clones, roughly 84% of which are singletons, and about 3.2% rests with the top ten. Sample: PBMCs, taken from a patient treated with natalizumab. This receptor was identified in a human donor with progressive multifocal leukoencephalopathy.

The CDR3 spells CASSQLGRRWGDGYTF. As DNA, the CDR3 is TGCGCCAGCAGTCAACTGGGGCGAAGGTGGGGAGATGGCTACACCTTC. The chain employs TRBV23-1 and TRBJ1-2; TRBD1 might be the D (5 bases). TRBV23-1 is an ORF; its function is uncertain. The CDR3 extends over 16 amino acids. Deletions cut 2 bases from V and 6 bases from J, with 19 bases between.